This paragraph covers one TCR beta chain sequence. Looked up from germline, CDR1 is LNHDA and CDR2 is SQIVND (reference sequence). CDR3 length: 18 amino acids. Trimming took 5 bases from V and 3 from J; bases not matched to a gene: 17. The data stem from a study of blood T cell repertoires in COVID-19. Using immunoSEQ multiplex PCR, the repertoire was profiled, and TCRdb retains in-frame clones only, with some absent. The table shows 150,000 to 190,000 clones, with roughly nine tenths occurring only once. The rearrangement links TRBV19 to TRBJ2-3; TRBD2 matches at 7 bases. The sample comprised peripheral blood. The source is a woman aged 40-49 years with acute or convalescent COVID-19. CDR3 region: CASSPPGGREEGTDTQYF. The CDR3 DNA follows: TGTGCCAGTAGTCCCCCGGGGGGACGGGAGGAGGGGACAGATACGCAGTATTTT.